The rows below give T cell receptor beta chains drawn from one sample of a study of siplizumab effects on memory and regulatory T cells. Assay: immunoSEQ multiplex PCR; the TCRdb copy retains only in-frame clones and omits some. The sample lists about 110,000 clones; around 90% were seen once. Material for sequencing was Tregs sorted from blood. These receptors originate from a human donor in good health. Both conserved end residues are trimmed from each CDR3.

v_call: TRBV21-1; cdr3_length: 15; cdr3_aa: ASSWGLRNRVGNEQF
v_call: TRBV18; cdr3_length: 14; cdr3_aa: ASSPFGLAGEETQY
v_call: TRBV18; cdr3_length: 11; cdr3_aa: ASSVTGQETQY
v_call: TRBV5-6; cdr3_length: 11; cdr3_aa: ASSLAGIETQY
v_call: TRBV6-5; cdr3_length: 9; cdr3_aa: ASSKGDTQY
v_call: TRBV11-3; cdr3_length: 13; cdr3_aa: ASSFGQGGYNEQF
v_call: TRBV6-6; cdr3_length: 9; cdr3_aa: ASTNNSPLH
v_call: TRBV6-6; cdr3_length: 11; cdr3_aa: ASSYEANYGYT
v_call: TRBV20-1; cdr3_length: 9; cdr3_aa: SAKIGNTIY
v_call: TRBV9; cdr3_length: 16; cdr3_aa: ASSTWTGAAPMNTEAF
v_call: TRBV7-9; cdr3_length: 12; cdr3_aa: ASRPQGANSPLH
v_call: TRBV2; cdr3_length: 11; cdr3_aa: ASSTSSLHEQY
v_call: TRBV11-3; cdr3_length: 13; cdr3_aa: ASSSEAESTGELF
v_call: TRBV7-9; cdr3_length: 12; cdr3_aa: ASSLQLLRTEAF
v_call: TRBV30; cdr3_length: 11; cdr3_aa: AWSEKGGQPQH
v_call: TRBV7-8; cdr3_length: 12; cdr3_aa: ASSLGQGTYGYT
v_call: TRBV7-2; cdr3_length: 13; cdr3_aa: ASSLAGGRNEKLF
v_call: TRBV9; cdr3_length: 12; cdr3_aa: ASSGVGGGGELF
v_call: TRBV7-6; cdr3_length: 11; cdr3_aa: ASSHGKTYGYT
v_call: TRBV4-2; cdr3_length: 13; cdr3_aa: ASSPSWGPGAEQF
v_call: TRBV12-5; cdr3_length: 13; cdr3_aa: ASGLGAGPVETQY
v_call: TRBV5-1; cdr3_length: 13; cdr3_aa: ASSLVAGDTDTQY
v_call: TRBV19; cdr3_length: 13; cdr3_aa: ASSMGLREAETQY
v_call: TRBV6-5; cdr3_length: 13; cdr3_aa: ASSYSTNGYNEQF
v_call: TRBV5-1; cdr3_length: 13; cdr3_aa: ASSLFGGAGDTQY
v_call: TRBV13; cdr3_length: 13; cdr3_aa: ASRASGRGTDTQY
v_call: TRBV5-1; cdr3_length: 12; cdr3_aa: ASSLQGTAYEQY
v_call: TRBV28; cdr3_length: 13; cdr3_aa: ASSSAGQGPTEAF